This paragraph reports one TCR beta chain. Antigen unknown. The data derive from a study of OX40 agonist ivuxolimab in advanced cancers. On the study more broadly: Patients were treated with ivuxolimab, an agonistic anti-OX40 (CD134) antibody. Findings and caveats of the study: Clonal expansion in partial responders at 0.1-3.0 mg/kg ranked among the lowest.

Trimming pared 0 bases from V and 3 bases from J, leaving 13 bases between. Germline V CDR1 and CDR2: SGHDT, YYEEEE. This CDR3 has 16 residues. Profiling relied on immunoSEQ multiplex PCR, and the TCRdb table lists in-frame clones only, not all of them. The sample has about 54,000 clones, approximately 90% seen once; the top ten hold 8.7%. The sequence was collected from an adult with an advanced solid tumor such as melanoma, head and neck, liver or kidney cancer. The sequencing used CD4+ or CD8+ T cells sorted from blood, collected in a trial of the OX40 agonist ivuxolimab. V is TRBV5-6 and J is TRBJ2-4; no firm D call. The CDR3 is CASSLGPTFGKNIQYF. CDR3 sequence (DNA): TGTGCCAGCAGCTTGGGACCCACCTTTGGCAAAAACATTCAGTACTTC.